The 27 T cell receptor beta chains below were found in one sample sequenced in a study of CD8 T cells in ankylosing spondylitis. TCRdb passed the 5' RACE reads through MiXCR, listing each CDR3 protein once. Here the sample spans just over 350,000 distinct CDR3 sequences, more than 20% being singletons. The specimen was blood, either unsorted or a sorted T cell fraction (not recorded which). These receptors came from a male donor with ankylosing spondylitis or in good health (not recorded which).

The rearrangement links TRBV24-1 to TRBJ2-5; 7 bases match TRBD1. The CDR3 runs to 15 residues. J gave up 7 bases and V 3 bases, and 10 bases lay outside the gene matches. Germline CDR1 reads KGHDR; CDR2 reads SFDVKD. CDR3 nucleotides: TGTGCCACCAGTGATGCCCGACAGGGTGGTGGGACCCAGTACTTC. Residues: CATSDARQGGGTQYF.

This clonotype was counted between two and nine times. The rearrangement links TRBV2 to TRBJ2-7; no firm D call. V was trimmed by 0 bases and J by 0 bases, leaving 12 bases between them. The CDR3 has 16 residues. In germline, CDR1 is SNHLY, CDR2 FYNNEI. The CDR3 bases are TGTGCCAGCAGTGAAGCGCTGGGCGAGAGCTCCTACGAGCAGTACTTC. The encoded protein is CASSEALGESSYEQYF.

The genes are TRBV7-9 and TRBJ2-5; D may be TRBD1 (6 bases). The CDR3 has 16 residues. The V end was cut by 4 bases, the J end by 4 bases, with 19 bases between. CDR1 and CDR2 from the germline V gene are SEHNR and FQNEAQ (reference sequence). The CDR3, as DNA: TGTGCCAGCAGCTCACCTCACCCGGGACAATCAGAGACCCAGTACTTC. This gives the protein CASSSPHPGQSETQYF.

The sample holds a few counts of this clonotype. J is TRBJ2-7 and V is TRBV20-1; 9 bases match TRBD1. The CDR3 is 14 residues long. J gave up 6 bases and V 4 bases, and 10 bases lay outside the gene matches. CDR1 is DFQATT, CDR2 SNEGSKA, per germline (reference sequence). CDR3 region: CSATSGTGSREQYF. The CDR3, as DNA: TGCAGTGCTACCTCCGGGACAGGGAGCCGCGAGCAGTACTTC.

This clonotype was observed a few times. The CDR3, as DNA: TGTGCCAGCTGTCTTCGGGACCTCAATCAGCCCCAGCATTTT. This translates into CASCLRDLNQPQHF. The chain combines TRBV28 with TRBJ1-5; perhaps TRBD1 as D (5 bases). V lost 8 bases and J lost 3, with 14 bases in between. CDR1 and CDR2 from the germline V gene are MDHEN and SYDVKM. This CDR3 region has 14 residues.

This clonotype has a handful of counts. The rearrangement uses TRBV14 and TRBJ2-1, with D unresolved. Per the germline V gene, CDR1 is SGHDN and CDR2 is FVKESK. V was clipped by 1 base and J by 4 bases, with 5 bases between them. The CDR3 extends over 13 amino acids. In DNA form, the CDR3 reads TGTGCCAGCAGCCAAGGGTGGTACAATGAGCAGTTCTTC. It yields the protein CASSQGWYNEQFF. Full variable domain (outside the CDR3, taken from reference TRBV14 and TRBJ2-1): EAGVTQFPSHSVIEKGQTVTLRCDPISGHDNLYWYRRVMGKEIKFLLHFVKESKQDESGMPNNRFLAERTGGTYSTLKVQPAELEDSGVYFCASSQGWYNEQFFGPGTRLTVL.

This clonotype was seen more than once but under ten times. The chain has TRBV7-2 and TRBJ1-2; 11 bases align to TRBD1. The V gene end was trimmed by 6 bases and the J gene end by 4 bases; junction bases not matched to a gene: 7. The CDR3 covers 15 residues. CDR1 and CDR2 (germline): SGHTA, FQGNSA. Here the CDR3 reads CASRIGTGGLYGYTF. In nucleotides, the CDR3 is TGTGCCAGCAGAATAGGGACAGGGGGACTCTATGGCTACACCTTC.

A few counts support this clonotype. This chain joins TRBV7-9 and TRBJ2-1, with 13 bases identical to TRBD2. J lost 7 bases, V lost 5 bases, and 11 bases had no gene match. Germline CDR1 is SEHNR and CDR2 is FQNEAQ (reference sequence). The CDR3 totals 17 residues. The CDR3 protein is CASSPFSGTSGENEQFF. The DNA of the CDR3 is TGTGCCAGCAGCCCCTTTTCCGGGACTAGCGGGGAAAATGAGCAGTTCTTC. The full variable domain, in which reference TRBV7-9 and TRBJ2-1 provide the parts outside the CDR3, is DTGVSQNPRHKITKRGQNVTFRCDPISEHNRLYWYRQTLGQGPEFLTYFQNEAQLEKSRLLSDRFSAERPKGSFSTLEIQRTEQGDSAMYLCASSPFSGTSGENEQFFGPGTRLTVL.

The chain links TRBV27 to TRBJ2-1; unclear D gene. The CDR3 runs to 13 residues. The germline V gene encodes CDR1 MNHEY and CDR2 SMNVEV (reference sequence). Trimming removed 2 bases at V and 4 bases at J, with 6 bases between. The CDR3 DNA follows: TGTGCCAGCAGTTTAGGTATATACAATGAGCAGTTCTTC. Residues: CASSLGIYNEQFF.

This clonotype occurred a few times. This chain connects TRBV7-8 to TRBJ1-4; D gene uncertain. V was shortened by 5 bases and J by 0 bases, with 13 bases between the two germline ends. Germline V gives CDR1 SGHVS, CDR2 FQNEAQ. The length of the CDR3 is 16 residues. DNA of the CDR3: TGTGCCAGCAGCCAATTCCAAGGAGCAACTAATGAAAAACTGTTTTTT. Translating it yields CASSQFQGATNEKLFF.

This chain links TRBV12-3 or TRBV12-4 with TRBJ1-4, with D unresolved. The V gene lost 3 bases and the J gene lost 6 bases, with 14 bases spanning the gap. CDR3 length equals 15 residues. This chain's CDR3 is CASSFGRAADEKLFF. In DNA form, the CDR3 reads TGTGCCAGCAGTTTCGGAAGGGCAGCCGATGAAAAACTGTTTTTT.

In this sample, this clonotype turned up a few times. This chain links TRBV4-1 with TRBJ1-2; 8 bases line up with TRBD1. With V trimmed by 1 base and J by 8 bases, 9 bases remained unmatched. Germline V lookup: CDR1 MGHRA, CDR2 YSYEKL. The CDR3 sequence is 15 residues long. The CDR3 is CASSQVTGTGGGYTF. CDR3 bases: TGCGCCAGCAGCCAAGTAACAGGGACAGGCGGGGGCTACACCTTC.

The chain combines TRBV7-2 with TRBJ2-3, with 11 bases identical to TRBD2. V gave up 4 bases and J gave up 5 bases; unmatched junction bases: 5. CDR1 is SGHTA and CDR2 is FQGNSA in the germline V gene. The CDR3 totals 15 residues. As DNA, the CDR3 is TGTGCCAGCAGCTATTCCGGGACTAGCGGAGATACGCAGTATTTT. Translation gives CASSYSGTSGDTQYF.

In this sample, this clonotype turned up a few times. The V and J genes are TRBV11-1 and TRBJ2-3; 10 bases align to TRBD1. Trimming removed 0 bases from V and 1 base from J; junction bases left unmatched: 4. The germline V gene has CDR1 SGHAT and CDR2 FQDESV (reference sequence). This CDR3 spans 17 amino acids. CDR3 sequence: CASSLAQTGGGTDTQYF. CDR3 DNA: TGTGCCAGCAGCTTAGCACAGACAGGGGGCGGCACAGATACGCAGTATTTT.

This sequence joins TRBV4-1 and TRBJ2-3; 8 nucleotides align to TRBD2. V lost 1 base to trimming and J lost 5 bases; unmatched junction nucleotides: 5. CDR1 is MGHRA and CDR2 is YSYEKL in the germline V gene. There are 15 residues in the CDR3. CDR3 in amino acids: CASSQAGGQVDTQYF. CDR3 bases: TGCGCCAGCAGCCAAGCGGGGGGGCAGGTAGATACGCAGTATTTT.

The chain recombines TRBV20-1 with TRBJ2-1; D may be TRBD2 (5 bases). This CDR3 has 12 residues. V lost 1 base and J 8 bases, leaving 9 bases between the germline ends. Looked up from germline, CDR1 is DFQATT and CDR2 is SNEGSKA (reference sequence). The CDR3 loop is CSARGEGYEQFF. CDR3 in DNA: TGCAGTGCTAGAGGCGAGGGTTATGAGCAGTTCTTC.

This clonotype occurred many times. The junction shows a germline mismatch at one end, possibly a read error. The chain is built from TRBV6-5 and TRBJ2-7; D is uncertain. This CDR3 comprises 11 residues. Looked up from germline, CDR1 is MNHEY and CDR2 is SVGAGI. The CDR3 DNA reads as TGCGCCAGCAGAACGGGCTACGAGCAGTACTTC. This gives the protein CASRTGYEQYF.

This clonotype has just a few counts. V gene TRBV10-3 combines with J gene TRBJ2-7, with D tentatively TRBD1 (6 bases). Germline V gene sequence: CDR1 ENHRY, CDR2 SYGVKD. The CDR3 extends over 14 amino acids. V was pared by 3 bases and J by 6 bases, with 15 bases between. In nucleotides, the CDR3 is TGTGCCATCAGTGAAGACAGGCTCCTTGGCGAGCAGTACTTC. Its translation: CAISEDRLLGEQYF.

The chain has TRBV12-3 or TRBV12-4 and TRBJ2-1; TRBD2 is a possible D gene (7 bases). V was trimmed by 7 bases and J by 3 bases, leaving 16 bases between them. The CDR3 is 15 amino acids. CDR3 sequence reads: CASTWGGRNYNEQFF. For the CDR3, the DNA is TGTGCCAGCACCTGGGGGGGGCGGAACTACAATGAGCAGTTCTTC.

This clonotype came up a few times. V usage is TRBV30 and J usage is TRBJ2-3, with D perhaps TRBD1 or TRBD2 (6 bases each). In germline, CDR1 is GTSNPN, CDR2 SVGIG (reference sequence). The CDR3 is 13 residues long. Trimming stripped 1 base from V and 6 bases from J, with 11 bases between. CDR3 coding DNA: TGTGCCTGGAGTGAGGGGGGCGGCGATACGCAGTATTTT. Translation gives CAWSEGGGDTQYF.

V usage is TRBV29-1 and J usage is TRBJ1-2, with no clear D. Trimming left V 6 bases short and J 4 bases short, with 12 bases between. Germline V gene data show CDR1 as SQVTM and CDR2 as ANQGSEA. This CDR3 is 12 amino acids long. CDR3 nucleotides: TGCAGCGTCCCAAGCGATTTCTATGGCTACACCTTC. Its protein product is CSVPSDFYGYTF. The whole variable domain, remainder taken from reference TRBV29-1 and TRBJ1-2, is SAVISQKPSRDICQRGTSLTIQCQVDSQVTMMFWYRQQPGQSLTLIATANQGSEATYESGFVIDKFPISRPNLTFSTLTVSNMSPEDSSIYLCSVPSDFYGYTFGSGTRLTVV.

This chain joins TRBV2 and TRBJ1-2; D uncertain. V shed 2 bases and J shed 6 bases, with 7 bases lying between them. Germline V lookup: CDR1 SNHLY, CDR2 FYNNEI. The length of the CDR3 is 12 residues. CDR3 bases: TGTGCCAGCAGTGAAATTTTTGATGGCTACACCTTC. This gives the protein CASSEIFDGYTF.

In this sample, this clonotype turned up a few times. The V gene is TRBV20-1, the J gene TRBJ2-7, with unresolved D. V was cut by 3 bases and J by 3 bases, with 12 bases left in between. The CDR3 is 13 amino acids. Germline CDR1 DFQATT, CDR2 SNEGSKA (reference sequence). The CDR3 sequence: CSARRQIRYEQYF. The CDR3 coding sequence is TGCAGTGCTAGGAGACAAATCCGCTACGAGCAGTACTTC.

This clonotype was seen a handful of times. The chain uses TRBV27 and TRBJ2-7; D gene ambiguous. Trimming took 1 base from V and 3 from J, leaving 13 bases between them. The CDR3 extends over 15 amino acids. The germline CDR1 and CDR2 sequences are MNHEY and SMNVEV (reference sequence). CDR3 sequence (DNA): TGTGCCAGCAGTTTATATGGGGATCCGAACTACGAGCAGTACTTC. Its protein product is CASSLYGDPNYEQYF.

The genes are TRBV2 and TRBJ2-7; D is perhaps TRBD1 (6 bases). V gave up 4 bases and J gave up 5 bases, with 18 bases separating them. CDR1 is SNHLY and CDR2 is FYNNEI in the germline V gene. The CDR3 spans 15 residues. In DNA, the CDR3 is TGTGCCAGCAGTGGGGTATCAGGGGCTTTCGACGAGCAGTACTTC. This gives the protein CASSGVSGAFDEQYF.

The V and J genes are TRBV2 and TRBJ2-2, with TRBD1 identical over 9 bases. Looked up from germline, CDR1 is SNHLY and CDR2 is FYNNEI. V lost 6 bases to trimming and J lost 7 bases; unmatched junction nucleotides: 6. The CDR3 is 14 residues long. CDR3 amino acids: CASSRTGAGGELFF. The DNA for the CDR3 is TGTGCCAGCAGCCGGACAGGGGCTGGCGGGGAGCTGTTTTTT.

This clonotype was picked up a small number of times. The V call is TRBV7-2, the J call TRBJ2-5; the D is unclear. V was trimmed by 4 bases and J by 3 bases, leaving 12 bases between them. Germline assignment: CDR1 SGHTA and CDR2 FQGNSA. The CDR3 length is 14 residues. CDR3 nucleotide sequence: TGTGCCAGCAGCTCAATAGGCAGCGAAGAGACCCAGTACTTC. It is translated as CASSSIGSEETQYF.